This T cell receptor (beta chain) derives from a study of cytomegalovirus exposure and HLA in healthy donors. Amplification used 60 Vbeta primers and 13 Jbeta primers. TCRdb keeps only in-frame clones here, not all; method: immunoSEQ multiplex PCR. Here the sample spans more than 85,000 clones, roughly 76% being singletons. J lost 7 bases, V lost 2 bases, and 2 bases had no gene match. This CDR3 has 12 residues. Germline V gene lookup returns CDR1 KGHSH and CDR2 LQKENI. Sequenced: PBMCs. The source of this sequence is a man aged 25-45 years in good health and CMV-seropositive. This chain connects TRBV18 to TRBJ2-7, with TRBD1 matching 7 bases. CDR3 region: CASSPVDREQYF. The CDR3 nucleotides read TGTGCCAGCTCACCAGTGGACAGGGAGCAGTACTTC.